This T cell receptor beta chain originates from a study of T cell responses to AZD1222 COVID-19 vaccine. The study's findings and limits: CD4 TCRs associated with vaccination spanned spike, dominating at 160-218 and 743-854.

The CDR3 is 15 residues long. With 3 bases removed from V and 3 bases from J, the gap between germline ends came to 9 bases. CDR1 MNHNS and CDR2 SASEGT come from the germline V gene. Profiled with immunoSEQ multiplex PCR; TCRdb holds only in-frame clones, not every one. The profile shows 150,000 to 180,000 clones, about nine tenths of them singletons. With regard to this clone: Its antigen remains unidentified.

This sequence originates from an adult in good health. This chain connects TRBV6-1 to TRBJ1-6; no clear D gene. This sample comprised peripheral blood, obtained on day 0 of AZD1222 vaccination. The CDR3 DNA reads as TGTGCCAGCAGTGAGACGAGGCTCTATAATTCACCCCTCCACTTT. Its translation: CASSETRLYNSPLHF.